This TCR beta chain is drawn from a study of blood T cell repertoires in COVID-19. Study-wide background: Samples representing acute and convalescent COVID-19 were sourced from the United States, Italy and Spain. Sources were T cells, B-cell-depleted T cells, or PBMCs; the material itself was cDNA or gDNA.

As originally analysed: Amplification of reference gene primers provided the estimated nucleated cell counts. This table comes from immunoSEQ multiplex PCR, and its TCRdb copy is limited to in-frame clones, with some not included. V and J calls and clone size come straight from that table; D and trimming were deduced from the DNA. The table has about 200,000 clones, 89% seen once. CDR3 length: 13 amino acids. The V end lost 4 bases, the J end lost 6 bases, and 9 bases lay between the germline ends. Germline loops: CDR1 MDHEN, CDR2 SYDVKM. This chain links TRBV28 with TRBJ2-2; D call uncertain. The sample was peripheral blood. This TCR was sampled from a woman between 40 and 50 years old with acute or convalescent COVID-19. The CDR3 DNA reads TGTGCCAGCAGTTCTGGGCTTTCCGGGGAGCTGTTTTTT. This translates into CASSSGLSGELFF.